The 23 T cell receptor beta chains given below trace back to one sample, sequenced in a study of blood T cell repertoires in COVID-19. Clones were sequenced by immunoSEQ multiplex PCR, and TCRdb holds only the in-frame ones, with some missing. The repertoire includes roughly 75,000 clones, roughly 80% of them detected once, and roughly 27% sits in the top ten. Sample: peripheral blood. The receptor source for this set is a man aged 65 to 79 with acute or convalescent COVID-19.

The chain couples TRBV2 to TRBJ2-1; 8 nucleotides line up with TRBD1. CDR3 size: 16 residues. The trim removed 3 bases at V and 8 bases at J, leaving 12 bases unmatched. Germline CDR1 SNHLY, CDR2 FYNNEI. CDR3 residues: CASSDMDRVGADEQFF. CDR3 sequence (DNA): TGTGCCAGCAGTGATATGGACAGGGTAGGGGCCGATGAGCAGTTCTTC.

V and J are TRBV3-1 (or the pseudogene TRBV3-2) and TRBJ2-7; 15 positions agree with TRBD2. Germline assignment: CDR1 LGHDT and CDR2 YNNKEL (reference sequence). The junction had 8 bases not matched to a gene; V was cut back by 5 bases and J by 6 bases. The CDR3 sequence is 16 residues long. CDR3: CASSEGLAGGGFEQYF. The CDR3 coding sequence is TGTGCCAGCAGCGAAGGACTAGCGGGAGGGGGGTTCGAGCAGTACTTC.

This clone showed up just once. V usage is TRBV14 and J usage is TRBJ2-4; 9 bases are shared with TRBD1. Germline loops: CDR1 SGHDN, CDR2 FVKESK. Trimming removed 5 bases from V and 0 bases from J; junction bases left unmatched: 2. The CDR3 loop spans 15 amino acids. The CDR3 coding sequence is TGTGCCAGCAGCGGGACAGGGTTAGCCAAAAACATTCAGTACTTC. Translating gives CASSGTGLAKNIQYF.

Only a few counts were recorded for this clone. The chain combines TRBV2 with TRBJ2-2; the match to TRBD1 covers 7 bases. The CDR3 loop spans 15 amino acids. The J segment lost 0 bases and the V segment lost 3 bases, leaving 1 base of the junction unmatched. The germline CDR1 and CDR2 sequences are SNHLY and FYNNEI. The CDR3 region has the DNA TGTGCCAGCAGTGACGACAGGGCGAACACCGGGGAGCTGTTTTTT. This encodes CASSDDRANTGELFF.

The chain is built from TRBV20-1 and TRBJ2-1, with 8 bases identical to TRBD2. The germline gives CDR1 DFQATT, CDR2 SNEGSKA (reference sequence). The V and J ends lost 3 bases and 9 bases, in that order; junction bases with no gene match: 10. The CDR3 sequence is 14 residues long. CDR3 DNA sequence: TGCAGTGCTAGTGTCAGCGGGAGAGTTGTTGAGCAGTTCTTC. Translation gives CSASVSGRVVEQFF.

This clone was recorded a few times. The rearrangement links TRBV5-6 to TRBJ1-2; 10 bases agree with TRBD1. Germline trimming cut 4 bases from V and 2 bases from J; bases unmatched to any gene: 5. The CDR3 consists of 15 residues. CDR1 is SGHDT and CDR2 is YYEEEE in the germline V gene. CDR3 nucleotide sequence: TGTGCCAGCAGCCCGGGACAGGGGATAAACTATGGCTACACCTTC. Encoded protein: CASSPGQGINYGYTF.

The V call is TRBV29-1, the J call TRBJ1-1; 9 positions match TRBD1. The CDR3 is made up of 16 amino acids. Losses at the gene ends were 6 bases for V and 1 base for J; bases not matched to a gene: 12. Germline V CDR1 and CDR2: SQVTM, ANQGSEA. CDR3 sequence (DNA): TGCAGCGTCCACGGGACAGGGAGTATAACGAACACTGAAGCTTTCTTT. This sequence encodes CSVHGTGSITNTEAFF.

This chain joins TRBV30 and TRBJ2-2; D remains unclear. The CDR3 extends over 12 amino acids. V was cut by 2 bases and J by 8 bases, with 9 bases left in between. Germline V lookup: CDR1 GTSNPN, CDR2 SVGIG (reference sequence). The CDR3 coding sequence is TGTGCCTGGAGTCCCTACCGGGGGGAGCTGTTTTTT. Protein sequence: CAWSPYRGELFF.

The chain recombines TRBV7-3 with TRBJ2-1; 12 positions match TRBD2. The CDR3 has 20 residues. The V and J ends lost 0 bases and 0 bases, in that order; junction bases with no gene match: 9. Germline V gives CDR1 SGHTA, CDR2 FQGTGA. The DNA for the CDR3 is TGTGCCAGCAGCTTAACGTTCACTAGCGGGAGGCGTATCTCCTACAATGAGCAGTTCTTC. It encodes CASSLTFTSGRRISYNEQFF. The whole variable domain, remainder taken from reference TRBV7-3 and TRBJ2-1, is GAGVSQTPSNKVTEKGKYVELRCDPISGHTALYWYRQSLGQGPEFLIYFQGTGAADDSGLPNDRFFAVRPEGSVSTLKIQRTERGDSAVYLCASSLTFTSGRRISYNEQFFGPGTRLTVL.

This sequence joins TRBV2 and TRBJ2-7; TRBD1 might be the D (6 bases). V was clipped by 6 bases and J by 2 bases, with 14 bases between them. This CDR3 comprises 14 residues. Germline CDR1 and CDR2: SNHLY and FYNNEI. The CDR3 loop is CASSRGGQTYEQYF. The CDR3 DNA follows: TGTGCCAGCAGCCGAGGTGGACAGACCTACGAGCAGTACTTC.

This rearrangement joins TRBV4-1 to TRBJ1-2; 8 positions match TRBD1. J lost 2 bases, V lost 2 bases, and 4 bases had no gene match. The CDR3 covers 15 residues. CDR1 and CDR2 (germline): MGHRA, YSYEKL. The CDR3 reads CASSQNTGGNYGYTF. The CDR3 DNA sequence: TGCGCCAGCAGCCAAAACACAGGGGGGAACTATGGCTACACCTTC.

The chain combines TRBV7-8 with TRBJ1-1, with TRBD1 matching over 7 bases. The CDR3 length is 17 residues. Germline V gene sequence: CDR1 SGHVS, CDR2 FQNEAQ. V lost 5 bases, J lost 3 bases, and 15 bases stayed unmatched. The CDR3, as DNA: TGTGCCAGCAGCCTTACTGACAGGGCCGGGGGAGACACTGAAGCTTTCTTT. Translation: CASSLTDRAGGDTEAFF.

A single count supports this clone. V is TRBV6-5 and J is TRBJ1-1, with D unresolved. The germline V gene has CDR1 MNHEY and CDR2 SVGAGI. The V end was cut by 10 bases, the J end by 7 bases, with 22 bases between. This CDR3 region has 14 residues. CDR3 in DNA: TGTGCCACCTTCACTCCGGTGTCTACTAGTGAAGCTTTCTTT. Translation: CATFTPVSTSEAFF.

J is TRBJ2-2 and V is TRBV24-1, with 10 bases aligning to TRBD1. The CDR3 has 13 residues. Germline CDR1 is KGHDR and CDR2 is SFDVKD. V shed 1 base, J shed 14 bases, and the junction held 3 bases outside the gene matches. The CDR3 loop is CATSDLGTGVLFF. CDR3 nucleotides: TGTGCCACCAGTGATTTAGGGACAGGGGTACTGTTTTTT.

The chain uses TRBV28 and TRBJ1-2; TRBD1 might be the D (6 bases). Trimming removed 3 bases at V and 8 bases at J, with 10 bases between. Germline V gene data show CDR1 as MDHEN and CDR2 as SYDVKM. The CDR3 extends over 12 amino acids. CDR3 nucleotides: TGTGCCAGCAGTTTGGCAGGGGTCGGCTACACCTTC. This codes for CASSLAGVGYTF.

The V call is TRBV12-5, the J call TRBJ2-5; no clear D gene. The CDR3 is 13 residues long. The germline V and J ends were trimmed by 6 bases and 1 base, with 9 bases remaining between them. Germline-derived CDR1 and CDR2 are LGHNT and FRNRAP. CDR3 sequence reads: CASGPGPQETQYF. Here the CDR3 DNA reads TGTGCTAGTGGCCCCGGTCCCCAAGAGACCCAGTACTTC.

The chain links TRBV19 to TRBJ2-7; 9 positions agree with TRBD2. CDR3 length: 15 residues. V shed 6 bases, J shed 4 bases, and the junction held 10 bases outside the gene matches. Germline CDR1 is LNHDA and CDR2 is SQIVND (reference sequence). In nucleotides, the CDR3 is TGTGCCAGTAGACCCGGGGGTAGCGGGAGTTACGAGCAGTACTTC. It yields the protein CASRPGGSGSYEQYF.

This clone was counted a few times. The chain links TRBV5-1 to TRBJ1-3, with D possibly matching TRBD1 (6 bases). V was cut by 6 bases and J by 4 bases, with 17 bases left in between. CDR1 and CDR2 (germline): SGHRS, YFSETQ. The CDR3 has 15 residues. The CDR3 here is CASTLSGGTGNTIYF. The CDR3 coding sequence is TGCGCCAGCACTCTATCGGGGGGCACAGGAAACACCATATATTTT.

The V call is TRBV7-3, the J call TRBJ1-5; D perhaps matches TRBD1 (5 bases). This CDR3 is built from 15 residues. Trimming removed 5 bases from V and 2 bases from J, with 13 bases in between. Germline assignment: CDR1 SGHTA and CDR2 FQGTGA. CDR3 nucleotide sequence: TGTGCCAGCAGCCTCTCGGGGGGGGGCAATCAGCCCCAGCATTTT. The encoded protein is CASSLSGGGNQPQHF.

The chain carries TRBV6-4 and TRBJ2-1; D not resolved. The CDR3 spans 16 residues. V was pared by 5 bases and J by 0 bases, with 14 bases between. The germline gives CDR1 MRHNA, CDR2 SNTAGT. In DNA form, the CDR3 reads TGTGCCAGCAGTCCCGGCGCGGCTGACTCCTACAATGAGCAGTTCTTC. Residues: CASSPGAADSYNEQFF.

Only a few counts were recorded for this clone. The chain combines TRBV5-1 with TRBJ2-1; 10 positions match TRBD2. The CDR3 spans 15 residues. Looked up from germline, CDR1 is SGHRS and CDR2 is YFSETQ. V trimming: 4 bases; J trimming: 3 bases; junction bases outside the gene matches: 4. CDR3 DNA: TGCGCCAGCAGCAGCGGGACTAGCGTCTACAATGAGCAGTTCTTC. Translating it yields CASSSGTSVYNEQFF.

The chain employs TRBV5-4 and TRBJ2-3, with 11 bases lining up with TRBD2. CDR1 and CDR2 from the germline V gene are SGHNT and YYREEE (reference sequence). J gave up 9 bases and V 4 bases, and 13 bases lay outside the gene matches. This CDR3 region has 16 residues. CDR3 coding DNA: TGTGCCAGCAGCGCGGGTGGTACTAGCGGGAGTCGGACGCAGTATTTT. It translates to CASSAGGTSGSRTQYF.

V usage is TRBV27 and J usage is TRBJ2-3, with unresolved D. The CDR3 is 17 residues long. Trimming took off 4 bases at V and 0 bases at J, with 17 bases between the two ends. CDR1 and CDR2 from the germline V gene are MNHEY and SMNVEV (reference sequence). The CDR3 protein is CASSSRVLFSSTDTQYF. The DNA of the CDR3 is TGTGCCAGCAGTTCCCGGGTCCTCTTCTCTAGCACAGATACGCAGTATTTT.